This T cell receptor beta chain was sequenced for a study of blood T cells in healthy people across ages. This clonotype was counted a few times. The antigen is not known. Notes on the study in general: The study found more naive CD4+ cells and higher diversity in long-lived than aged donors.

This CDR3 has 15 residues. V was cut by 3 bases and J by 2 bases, with 13 bases left in between. Together with a sample-barcoded 5' primer, a J-beta primer mix was included in a second PCR lasting roughly 7 to 11 cycles. Every cDNA molecule bore a tag from a template-switch adaptor containing 12 random nucleotides. TCRdb called the 5' RACE reads again in MiXCR, with one record for every CDR3 protein. The sample consists of 850,000 to 1,100,000 distinct CDR3 sequences, approximately 38% of them appearing once. Input material: blood. This receptor was identified in a man in his late teens or twenties in good health. The chain recombines TRBV12-3 or TRBV12-4 with TRBJ2-5, with a weak D call TRBD1 (5 bases). CDR3 sequence (DNA): TGTGCCAGCAGTTTTCTGGACAATCTTCAAGAGACCCAGTACTTC. It specifies CASSFLDNLQETQYF.